Given below is one T cell receptor (beta chain) in context. The antigen is not known. The treatment: oral pan-JAK inhibitor, 5-10 mg twice daily. Peripheral blood, together with lesional scalp punch biopsies, was collected from alopecia areata patients. These data are taken from a study of CD8+ T cells in alopecia areata. Study-wide results and limits: Administration of tofacitinib significantly diminished scalp clonality and expanded CD8+ clones within the top 100.

V was shortened by 0 bases and J by 6 bases, with 14 bases between the two germline ends. CDR3 length: 16 amino acids. Extracted RNA was reverse transcribed, and the resulting cDNA served as sequencing template. Data came from immunoSEQ multiplex PCR; TCRdb stores just in-frame clones and leaves some out. The sample holds about 180,000 clones, about 53% seen once. Specimen: CD8+ T cells sorted from blood, collected at week 24, from a patient treated with tofacitinib. This TCR came from a human donor with alopecia areata. The J gene is TRBJ1-4, the V gene TRBV23-1; D is uncertain. TRBV23-1 has ORF status, its function being uncertain. The CDR3 DNA is TGCGCCAGCAGTCAATCGGCAACCACGACGGATGAAAAACTGTTTTTT. It codes for CASSQSATTTDEKLFF.